These 10 T cell receptor beta chains originate from one sample sequenced in a study of blood T cell repertoires in COVID-19. Method: immunoSEQ multiplex PCR; TCRdb's copy keeps in-frame clones and lacks some. The sample consists of more than 200,000 clones, over 65% of them appearing once. Sequenced: peripheral blood. The source is a woman in her seventies with active or convalescent COVID-19.

This sequence joins TRBV7-9 and TRBJ2-7; 7 nucleotides align to TRBD2. CDR1 SEHNR and CDR2 FQNEAQ come from the germline V gene (reference sequence). This CDR3 has 14 amino acids. Trimming removed 1 base from V and 2 bases from J; junction bases left unmatched: 2. CDR3 sequence (DNA): TGTGCCAGCAGCTTAGACGGGGGGACCTACGAGCAGTACTTC. This gives the protein CASSLDGGTYEQYF.

The J gene is TRBJ2-4, the V gene TRBV3-1 (or the pseudogene TRBV3-2); a weak D match, TRBD1 (6 bases). From germline, CDR1 is LGHDT and CDR2 YNNKEL (reference sequence). Trimming pared 5 bases from V and 1 base from J, leaving 18 bases between. This CDR3 has 17 amino acids. This CDR3 is CASSTRDGTSAKNIQYF. The CDR3 nucleotides read TGTGCCAGCAGCACACGCGACGGGACATCGGCCAAAAACATTCAGTACTTC.

The V gene is TRBV3-1 (or the pseudogene TRBV3-2), the J gene TRBJ2-7, with TRBD2 matching over 11 bases. The CDR3 is 17 amino acids. Trimming at V came to 0 bases and at J to 4 bases, leaving 8 bases not matched to a gene. Germline-derived CDR1 and CDR2 are LGHDT and YNNKEL (reference sequence). The CDR3 protein is CASSQDQGTSGKYEQYF. CDR3 DNA sequence: TGTGCCAGCAGCCAAGATCAGGGGACTAGCGGCAAATACGAGCAGTACTTC.

This clone was counted a single time. This chain connects TRBV28 to TRBJ1-4; weak D call: TRBD1 (5 bases). This CDR3 has 17 residues. Germline assignment: CDR1 MDHEN and CDR2 SYDVKM. Trimming took off 3 bases at V and 8 bases at J, with 22 bases between the two ends. As DNA, the CDR3 is TGTGCCAGCAGTTTTATGTCAGTGGGGCCGCTAAGGGAAAAACTGTTTTTT. It codes for CASSFMSVGPLREKLFF. Using reference TRBV28 and TRBJ1-4 for the parts outside the CDR3, the full variable domain is DVKVTQSSRYLVKRTGEKVFLECVQDMDHENMFWYRQDPGLGLRLIYFSYDVKMKEKGDIPEGYSVSREKKERFSLILESASTNQTSMYLCASSFMSVGPLREKLFFGSGTQLSVL.

This chain links TRBV5-4 with TRBJ2-3; 9 nucleotides line up with TRBD2. With 0 bases clipped from V and 11 bases from J, the junction kept 10 bases outside the gene matches. Germline lookup yields CDR1 SGHNT and CDR2 YYREEE (reference sequence). This CDR3 spans 15 amino acids. The CDR3 nucleotides read TGTGCCAGCAGCTTGGCCGGGCTAGCGGGGCCTCGGCAGTATTTT. Translation: CASSLAGLAGPRQYF.

The V and J genes are TRBV16 and TRBJ1-2; D remains unclear. Per germline, CDR1 KGHSY and CDR2 FQNENV. V lost 1 base and J lost 7, with 19 bases in between. The CDR3 is 16 amino acids. CDR3 region: CASSQLYGLGGGGYTF. As DNA, the CDR3 is TGTGCCAGCAGCCAATTGTACGGCCTTGGCGGAGGTGGCTACACCTTC.

The genes are TRBV7-3 and TRBJ2-5, with 10 positions matching TRBD2. The junction had 3 bases not matched to a gene; V was cut back by 2 bases and J by 3 bases. The germline gives CDR1 SGHTA, CDR2 FQGTGA. The CDR3 runs 15 residues. CDR3 loop: CASSLLTSGEETQYF. CDR3 nucleotides: TGTGCCAGCAGCTTACTAACTAGCGGGGAAGAGACCCAGTACTTC.

This clone was seen only a few times. V gene TRBV5-1 combines with J gene TRBJ1-2; D is unclear. The CDR3 contains 13 residues. The germline V and J ends were trimmed by 0 bases and 0 bases, with 3 bases remaining between them. Germline loops: CDR1 SGHRS, CDR2 YFSETQ. The CDR3 spells CASSLVSNYGYTF. DNA of the CDR3: TGCGCCAGCAGCTTGGTCTCTAACTATGGCTACACCTTC.

In its sample, this clone was seen a few times. This chain's CDR3 is CAWSAGGAADTQYF. In nucleotides, the CDR3 is TGTGCCTGGAGTGCGGGGGGGGCCGCAGATACGCAGTATTTT. This chain uses TRBV30 with TRBJ2-3, with 8 nucleotides matching TRBD2. J lost 4 bases, V lost 1 base, and 4 bases had no gene match. Germline CDR1 GTSNPN, CDR2 SVGIG (reference sequence). CDR3 length: 14 amino acids.

The chain employs TRBV10-3 and TRBJ2-3, with TRBD2 matching over 15 bases. The trim removed 4 bases at V and 4 bases at J, leaving 12 bases unmatched. Germline-derived CDR1 and CDR2 are ENHRY and SYGVKD. The CDR3 totals 19 residues. CDR3 loop: CAISVGTSGGLNDADTQYF. The CDR3 nucleotides are TGTGCCATCAGTGTTGGGACTAGCGGGGGGTTAAATGACGCAGATACGCAGTATTTT.